Sequencing of this T cell receptor (beta chain) was carried out in a study of memory CD4+ T cells and cytomegalovirus serostatus. Turning to this clone: Its cognate antigen is unknown. One junction end does not reproduce the germline sequence, and a read error may be involved.

This CDR3 is built from 12 residues. Germline CDR1 reads ENHRY; CDR2 reads SYGVKD. Authors' data handling: Out-of-frame sequences were removed, leaving a few million distinct TCRbeta sequences. Using immunoSEQ multiplex PCR, the repertoire was profiled, and TCRdb retains in-frame clones only, with some absent. The V and J calls and clone size come from that table; D and trimming were worked out from the DNA. Seen here are some 65,000 clones, around three quarters observed once, and the top ten hold approximately 0.5%. Overall study results and limits: A US-trained random forest predicted CMV serostatus with median AUC approximately 0.9.

Single viable CD3+CD4+CD8-CD45RO+ cells were sorted as the memory CD4+ T cells. Positive selection with CD4 microbeads enriched total CD4+ T cells. This receptor was taken from an adult in good health and CMV-seronegative. Some clones in this sample may be carry-over from other donors' samples. What was sequenced was memory CD4+ T cells from blood. The V call is TRBV10-3, the J call TRBJ1-2; no definite D call. The CDR3 region has the DNA TGTGCCATCAATGAGGATAACTATGGCTACACCTTC. Translating gives CAINEDNYGYTF.